The clone carrying this TCR beta chain has a count of ten or more. Trimming at V came to 1 base and at J to 6 bases, leaving 7 bases not matched to a gene. Germline loops: CDR1 MGHRA, CDR2 YSYEKL. CDR3 length: 17 amino acids. The data were obtained in a study of T-cell reconstitution after alpha-beta-depleted transplantation in children. The TCRbeta library was prepared with unique molecular identifiers. TCRdb reanalysed the PCR reads using MiXCR and keeps one entry per CDR3 protein. This sample has roughly 120,000 distinct CDR3 sequences, with under 13% found just once. The V gene is TRBV4-1, the J gene TRBJ1-6, with 9 bases fitting TRBD1. This clonotype was sampled from a human donor who donated a stem cell graft to a child with acute lymphoblastic leukemia. This material consisted of PBMCs from the stem cell graft donor, taken from the stem cell graft. The CDR3 region is CASSQVDGTGINSPLHF. The CDR3, as DNA: TGCGCCAGCAGCCAAGTGGATGGGACAGGGATTAATTCACCCCTCCACTTT.